These T cell receptor beta chains were read from a single sample in a study of vaccination effects on CD4 cells after COVID-19. Their target antigens are unknown. Assay: immunoSEQ multiplex PCR; the TCRdb copy retains only in-frame clones and omits some. The table records about 30,000 clones, roughly 80% of them present only once. The sample in question was CD4+ T cells from PBMCs cultured with SARS-CoV-2 spike peptides, obtained after COVID-19 vaccination. The source is a human donor who received a COVID-19 vaccine. Some clones in this sample may be carry-over from other donors' samples. Both conserved end residues are trimmed from each CDR3.

v_gene	j_gene	CDR3aa
TRBV6-1	TRBJ1-2	ASSELGGPGYT
TRBV19	TRBJ2-2	ASSRGQPGELF
TRBV2	TRBJ2-5	ASSEEVIAGGRETQY
TRBV7-8	TRBJ2-6	ASSLLGAGANVLT
TRBV10-3	TRBJ1-2	AIRRTPQDGYT
TRBV29-1	TRBJ1-1	SVRLNIAVNTEAF
TRBV11-2	TRBJ2-5	ASSQGTVQETQY
TRBV6-5	TRBJ2-2	ASSSHTTGNTGELF
TRBV9	TRBJ1-4	ASSPRTGTNEKLF
TRBV3-1/TRBV3-2	TRBJ1-1	ASSQVPPQPGIEAF
TRBV18	TRBJ1-1	ASSPGEWGPEAF
TRBV19	TRBJ1-5	ASSPGGWNPNQPQH
TRBV27	TRBJ2-3	ASTGAGASTDTQY
TRBV2	TRBJ1-1	ASSRDRDSTEAF
TRBV5-1	TRBJ1-2	ASSSGGTGPYGYT
TRBV4-1	TRBJ2-6	ASSPDRDWSGANVLT
TRBV19	TRBJ1-1	ASSMDRGLTEAF
TRBV24-1	TRBJ2-6	ATSDRTSGANVLT
TRBV7-3	TRBJ1-1	ASSLDGDTEAF
TRBV12-3/TRBV12-4	TRBJ2-7	ASTGNSYEQY
TRBV7-2	TRBJ2-4	ASSHRTERGGLTKNIQY
TRBV4-1	TRBJ1-6	ASSQIRDTYNSPLH
TRBV9	TRBJ1-2	ASSIGTPRYGYT
TRBV5-1	TRBJ2-3	ASSWGDRGRGADTQY
TRBV7-2	TRBJ1-5	ASSYDGSNQPQH
TRBV6-1	TRBJ2-6	ASSDPFQGAGANVLT
TRBV9	TRBJ1-2	ASSVGQGSWLNGYT
TRBV14	TRBJ2-1	ASSQDYLTVLYNEQF
TRBV18	TRBJ1-2	ASSPQGGNYGYT
TRBV6-1	TRBJ2-2	ASSDHGTPSGGELF
TRBV6-1	TRBJ2-3	ASSEGTGLSFTDTQY
TRBV27	TRBJ1-5	ASSFGYLQPQH
TRBV30	TRBJ2-3	AWSPNSEDTQY
TRBV2	TRBJ1-1	ASSVTGGGNTEAF
TRBV7-2	TRBJ2-5	ASSFYGSHQETQY
TRBV6-5	TRBJ2-3	ASSWAGSTDTQY
TRBV29-1	TRBJ1-4	SVVARTGSNEKLF
TRBV24-1	TRBJ1-5	ATSGEQGSNQPQH
TRBV11-1	TRBJ1-5	ASSSDGNQPQH
TRBV6-6	TRBJ2-1	ASSRLAGDYNEQF
TRBV18	TRBJ2-3	ASSPAGTDYTDTQY
TRBV12-3/TRBV12-4	TRBJ1-1	ASSPLENTEAF
TRBV30	TRBJ1-1	AWSVRGHTEAF
TRBV5-4	TRBJ2-3	ASSHGTSGGAGTDTQY
TRBV5-6	TRBJ2-5	ASSLELKETQY
TRBV4-2	TRBJ2-7	ASSQDSGRLYEQY
TRBV27	TRBJ1-4	ASSRGQGIGKLF
TRBV12-3/TRBV12-4	TRBJ1-1	ASSLRVNTEAF
TRBV5-1	TRBJ1-2	ASSSNPGTYNYGYT
TRBV7-2	TRBJ1-2	ASSSAGGNYGYT
TRBV5-1	TRBJ1-4	ASSSGSQANEKLF
TRBV9	TRBJ2-2	ASSRGGPSGELF
TRBV4-2	TRBJ2-1	ASSQLADYGEQF
TRBV3-1/TRBV3-2	TRBJ1-2	ASSQGDRNGYT